This T cell receptor (beta chain) comes out of a study of T cells in Graves' hyperthyroidism and ophthalmopathy. Whole-study context: Peripheral blood was collected at initial diagnosis, before any treatment.

Among ophthalmopathy patients, the Clinical Activity Score reached at least 3, the NOSPECS grade reached at least 4, and duration remained under 3 months. Patients were excluded because of uncontrolled infection, other autoimmune disease, pregnancy or lactation. From germline, CDR1 is SGHVS and CDR2 FNYEAQ. The junction had 9 bases not matched to a gene; V was cut back by 5 bases and J by 5 bases. The CDR3 sequence is 15 residues long. Amplified TCR beta CDR3 regions derived from RNA transcripts. The study used the HTBI primer set for a first-round RT-PCR of the TCR CDR3. MiXCR, applied by TCRdb to the multiplex PCR reads, yields one record per CDR3 protein. The table includes under 300,000 distinct CDR3 sequences, roughly 22% detected once. This clonotype was found many times.

The TCR originated in a man between 25 and 39 years old with Graves' ophthalmopathy. The V and J genes are TRBV7-6 and TRBJ2-1; TRBD1 agrees at 7 bases. Sequencing used blood. The CDR3: CASSDQGTADNEQFF. The CDR3 nucleotides read TGTGCCAGCAGCGACCAAGGGACAGCCGACAATGAGCAGTTCTTC.